These 28 T cell receptor beta chains came from one sample sequenced in a study of cytotoxic CD8 clonotypes in ibrutinib-treated CLL. Assay used: immunoSEQ multiplex PCR; TCRdb lists only in-frame clones, some missing. The data show about 16,000 clones, approximately 67% seen once. Here the sequenced sample was PBMCs, taken before ibrutinib treatment. These receptors originate from a human donor with chronic lymphocytic leukemia.

V usage is TRBV5-1 and J usage is TRBJ2-1; 11 nucleotides agree with TRBD2. J lost 4 bases, V lost 5 bases, and 2 bases had no gene match. The CDR3 has 14 amino acids. Germline values: CDR1 SGHRS, CDR2 YFSETQ. This CDR3 reads CASRLAGVYNEQFF. In nucleotides, the CDR3 is TGCGCCAGCAGACTAGCGGGGGTTTACAATGAGCAGTTCTTC.

In DNA form, the CDR3 reads TGCGCCAGCAGCTTGGGTCCCCTCACAGATACGCAGTATTTT. Translating gives CASSLGPLTDTQYF. This sequence joins TRBV5-1 and TRBJ2-3; D is ambiguous. The CDR3 length is 14 residues. The germline CDR1 and CDR2 sequences are SGHRS and YFSETQ. V was clipped by 0 bases and J by 2 bases, with 7 bases between them.

The CDR3 reads CASSVRGIPTDTQYF. The CDR3 nucleotides read TGTGCCAGCAGCGTAAGAGGGATCCCCACAGATACGCAGTATTTT. The V and J genes are TRBV9 and TRBJ2-3, with D maybe TRBD2 (5 bases). This CDR3 has 15 amino acids. Trimming removed 1 base at V and 2 bases at J, with 11 bases between. CDR1 SGDLS and CDR2 YYNGEE come from the germline V gene.

The V call is TRBV10-1, the J call TRBJ2-3; the D is unclear. Trimming left V 5 bases short and J 1 base short, with 19 bases between. CDR1 WNHNN and CDR2 SYGVQD come from the germline V gene (reference sequence). The CDR3 covers 17 residues. The CDR3 here is CASSPIRTAPGTDTQYF. The CDR3 region has the DNA TGCGCCAGCAGTCCTATCCGGACCGCGCCAGGCACAGATACGCAGTATTTT.

Concerning this clone: Other DNA sequences from this sample encode an identical CDR3 as well. The V and J genes are TRBV10-3 and TRBJ2-3, with 7 bases identical to TRBD2. Germline CDR1 reads ENHRY; CDR2 reads SYGVKD. The V segment lost 5 bases and the J segment 2 bases; nucleotides outside the gene matches: 10. This CDR3 has 16 amino acids. The CDR3 sequence is CAISLGLAGDTDTQYF. The CDR3 coding sequence is TGTGCCATCAGTTTAGGGTTGGCGGGGGACACAGATACGCAGTATTTT.

The genes are TRBV28 and TRBJ1-1, with TRBD1 matching 9 bases. The CDR3 runs 15 residues. The germline V gene has CDR1 MDHEN and CDR2 SYDVKM. V was clipped by 5 bases and J by 4 bases; unmatched bases: 8. CDR3 nucleotide sequence: TGTGCCAGCAGTATACGGACAGGGGTTGGCACTGAAGCTTTCTTT. It yields the protein CASSIRTGVGTEAFF.

CDR3 loop: CASSKSPGLADYEQYF. For the CDR3, the DNA is TGTGCCAGCAGCAAATCTCCGGGACTAGCCGACTACGAGCAGTACTTC. The gene calls are TRBV21-1 and TRBJ2-7; the D call in the table, TRBD2, was not verified against the DNA. TRBV21-1 is given as a pseudogene. The CDR3 length is 16 residues.

The CDR3 DNA reads TGTGCCAGCAGCGACCCGGGCGGGGGGGCCTCAGATACGCAGTATTTT. As protein: CASSDPGGGASDTQYF. The chain couples TRBV9 to TRBJ2-3; TRBD2 agrees at 9 bases. V was pared by 3 bases and J by 4 bases, with 9 bases of the junction left unmatched. Germline V gene sequence: CDR1 SGDLS, CDR2 YYNGEE. This CDR3 is built from 16 residues. The whole variable domain, remainder taken from reference TRBV9 and TRBJ2-3, is DSGVTQTPKHLITATGQRVTLRCSPRSGDLSVYWYQQSLDQGLQFLIQYYNGEERAKGNILERFSAQQFPDLHSELNLSSLELGDSALYFCASSDPGGGASDTQYFGPGTRLTVL.

CDR3 sequence: CASSAQGRENTEAFF. For the CDR3, the DNA is TGTGCCAGCAGCGCGCAGGGGCGGGAGAACACTGAAGCTTTCTTT. V is TRBV21-1 and J is TRBJ1-1. TRBV21-1 counts as a pseudogene. The CDR3 consists of 15 residues.

The chain joins TRBV6-6 to TRBJ2-7; 16 bases are a match to TRBD2. CDR1 and CDR2 (germline): MNHNY, SVGAGI (reference sequence). This CDR3 comprises 14 residues. V trimming: 7 bases; J trimming: 7 bases; junction bases outside the gene matches: 4. The CDR3 sequence: CASNPGLAGGEQYF. In DNA, the CDR3 is TGTGCCAGCAATCCGGGACTAGCGGGGGGGGAGCAGTACTTC.

The chain is built from TRBV29-1 and TRBJ1-1; D might be TRBD1 (6 bases). The CDR3 length is 14 residues. V lost 5 bases and J lost 4, with 17 bases in between. CDR1 is SQVTM and CDR2 is ANQGSEA in the germline V gene. This chain's CDR3 is CSVLLQGDATEAFF. Written as DNA, the CDR3 is TGCAGCGTTTTATTACAGGGTGATGCCACTGAAGCTTTCTTT.

The chain carries TRBV15 and TRBJ2-7, with 8 bases matching TRBD1. The germline V gene encodes CDR1 LNHNV and CDR2 YYDKDF (reference sequence). V was clipped by 1 base and J by 7 bases; unmatched bases: 12. The CDR3 is 16 amino acids. The CDR3 nucleotides are TGTGCCACCAGCAGAGGTGGGTCACAGGGGGAGGCGGAGCAGTACTTC. It codes for CATSRGGSQGEAEQYF. Using reference TRBV15 and TRBJ2-7 for the parts outside the CDR3, the full variable domain is DAMVIQNPRYQVTQFGKPVTLSCSQTLNHNVMYWYQQKSSQAPKLLFHYYDKDFNNEADTPDNFQSRRPNTSFCFLDIRSPGLGDTAMYLCATSRGGSQGEAEQYFGPGTRLTVT.

The chain has TRBV18 and TRBJ1-3; D unclear. CDR1 and CDR2 from the germline V gene are KGHSH and LQKENI. Trimming removed 2 bases from V and 4 bases from J, with 12 bases in between. The CDR3 length is 15 residues. CDR3 amino acids: CASSPNSGKGNTIYF. For the CDR3, the DNA is TGTGCCAGCTCACCAAATTCCGGAAAAGGAAACACCATATATTTT.

The chain combines TRBV12-5 with TRBJ2-5; 8 bases map to TRBD1. CDR1 and CDR2 (germline): LGHNT, FRNRAP. Trimming at V came to 1 base and at J to 9 bases, leaving 4 bases not matched to a gene. This CDR3 contains 13 residues. The CDR3 region is CASGLEVRGPQYF. The CDR3 region has the DNA TGTGCTAGTGGTTTGGAGGTCAGGGGGCCCCAGTACTTC.

For this clone: At one end the junction does not follow the germline gene, possibly because of a read error. The chain has TRBV2 and TRBJ1-1; 9 bases agree with TRBD1. The CDR3 contains 14 residues. Germline V CDR1 and CDR2: SNHLY, FYNNEI. DNA of the CDR3: TGTGCCACCAGTGACGGGACAGGGCTCACTGAAGCTTTCTTT. It codes for CATSDGTGLTEAFF.

The chain combines TRBV7-9 with TRBJ1-3, with 9 positions matching TRBD1. J lost 6 bases, V lost 3 bases, and 9 bases had no gene match. The CDR3 sequence is 16 residues long. The germline V gene encodes CDR1 SEHNR and CDR2 FQNEAQ (reference sequence). The CDR3 DNA is TGTGCCAGCAGCTTCAGTTTGGGACAGGGTATAAACACCATATATTTT. Residues: CASSFSLGQGINTIYF.

The J gene is TRBJ2-3, the V gene TRBV13, with a possible D match to TRBD2 (7 bases). Germline-derived CDR1 and CDR2 are PRHDT and FYEKMQ (reference sequence). Deletions cut 7 bases from V and 2 bases from J, with 16 bases between. The CDR3 contains 15 residues. The CDR3 region has the DNA TGTGCCAGCAAACCTCGGGGGGCCTTCACAGATACGCAGTATTTT. This encodes CASKPRGAFTDTQYF. Based on the CDR3 plus reference TRBV13 and TRBJ2-3, the full variable domain is AAGVIQSPRHLIKEKRETATLKCYPIPRHDTVYWYQQGPGQDPQFLISFYEKMQSDKGSIPDRFSAQQFSDYHSELNMSSLELGDSALYFCASKPRGAFTDTQYFGPGTRLTVL.

The rearrangement links TRBV18 to TRBJ2-7; 9 bases fit TRBD1. Germline lookup yields CDR1 KGHSH and CDR2 LQKENI. This CDR3 contains 12 residues. J gave up 9 bases and V 3 bases, and 3 bases lay outside the gene matches. Written as DNA, the CDR3 is TGTGCCAGCTCACCGACAGGGGGAAGGCAGTACTTC. Translated, it gives CASSPTGGRQYF.

The rearrangement uses TRBV2 and TRBJ1-5, with D perhaps TRBD1 (6 bases). The V and J ends lost 5 bases and 1 base respectively, with 21 bases between them. The CDR3 has 18 residues. Germline CDR1 is SNHLY and CDR2 is FYNNEI. CDR3 sequence: CASSLRQDTLGSNQPQHF. The CDR3 DNA follows: TGTGCCAGCAGTCTAAGACAGGATACATTGGGGAGCAATCAGCCCCAGCATTTT.

The CDR3 protein is CASRLKAGGLDNEQFF. Here the CDR3 DNA reads TGCGCCAGCAGGCTAAAAGCGGGGGGGCTCGACAATGAGCAGTTCTTC. The gene calls are TRBV10-2 and TRBJ2-1; TRBD2 agrees at 10 bases. J gave up 5 bases and V 6 bases, and 10 bases lay outside the gene matches. The germline CDR1 and CDR2 sequences are WSHSY and SAAADI. The CDR3 spans 16 residues.

V usage is TRBV5-4 and J usage is TRBJ1-2; 7 positions match TRBD1. V gave up 7 bases and J gave up 0 bases; unmatched junction bases: 9. CDR3 length equals 15 residues. Germline-derived CDR1 and CDR2 are SGHNT and YYREEE (reference sequence). CDR3 DNA: TGTGCCAGCGGAGACAGGGCCCCAGCTAACTATGGCTACACCTTC. Translating gives CASGDRAPANYGYTF.

This chain uses TRBV19 with TRBJ1-1; tentatively, D is TRBD1 (5 bases). The CDR3 runs 15 residues. V was pared by 0 bases and J by 4 bases, with 12 bases between. Germline CDR1 reads LNHDA; CDR2 reads SQIVND (reference sequence). The CDR3 sequence: CASSIDEVGATEAFF. The CDR3 DNA sequence: TGTGCCAGTAGTATAGATGAAGTAGGGGCCACTGAAGCTTTCTTT. Using reference TRBV19 and TRBJ1-1 for the parts outside the CDR3, the full variable domain is DGGITQSPKYLFRKEGQNVTLSCEQNLNHDAMYWYRQDPGQGLRLIYYSQIVNDFQKGDIAEGYSVSREKKESFPLTVTSAQKNPTAFYLCASSIDEVGATEAFFGQGTRLTVV.

This sequence joins TRBV5-4 and TRBJ1-6; the match to TRBD1 covers 7 bases. Trimming cost V 4 bases and J 8 bases; bases outside gene matches: 9. The CDR3 is 15 residues long. Germline loops: CDR1 SGHNT, CDR2 YYREEE (reference sequence). CDR3 coding DNA: TGTGCCAGCAGCCTGGGCGGGACAGCCTATTCACCCCTCCACTTT. Amino acids: CASSLGGTAYSPLHF. The whole variable domain, remainder taken from reference TRBV5-4 and TRBJ1-6, is ETGVTQSPTHLIKTRGQQVTLRCSSQSGHNTVSWYQQALGQGPQFIFQYYREEENGRGNFPPRFSGLQFPNYSSELNVNALELDDSALYLCASSLGGTAYSPLHFGNGTRLTVT.

The rearrangement links TRBV5-1 to TRBJ2-1, with D tentatively TRBD2 (6 bases). The germline gives CDR1 SGHRS, CDR2 YFSETQ. V was pared by 0 bases and J by 6 bases, with 13 bases between. The length of the CDR3 is 15 residues. The CDR3 region has the DNA TGCGCCAGCAGCTTGGCCGGAGGAGGGGTCAATGAGCAGTTCTTC. Translated, it gives CASSLAGGGVNEQFF.

The V gene is TRBV18, the J gene TRBJ1-3; tentative D call: TRBD1 (5 bases). Germline V gives CDR1 KGHSH, CDR2 LQKENI. The V end lost 6 bases, the J end lost 0 bases, and 15 bases lay between the germline ends. The CDR3 is 16 residues long. The CDR3 sequence is CASSLGTFRSGNTIYF. CDR3 bases: TGTGCCAGCTCCCTTGGGACTTTTCGCTCTGGAAACACCATATATTTT.

This rearrangement joins TRBV14 to TRBJ2-2; a possible D gene is TRBD2 (5 bases). From germline, CDR1 is SGHDN and CDR2 FVKESK. The CDR3 runs to 15 residues. V was clipped by 0 bases and J by 5 bases, with 10 bases between them. The CDR3 DNA reads as TGTGCCAGCAGCCAAGAAGGAAGGAGGACCGGGGAGCTGTTTTTT. Translated: CASSQEGRRTGELFF.

The gene calls are TRBV19 and TRBJ1-5; 7 nucleotides align to TRBD1. From germline, CDR1 is LNHDA and CDR2 SQIVND (reference sequence). This CDR3 comprises 14 residues. V was clipped by 7 bases and J by 4 bases; unmatched bases: 7. CDR3 sequence (DNA): TGTGCCAGTAAGGGGGGGACAGCAAATCAGCCCCAGCATTTT. Residues: CASKGGTANQPQHF.

In its sample, this clone was seen once. The chain has TRBV9 and TRBJ2-6; D unclear. The V gene lost 3 bases and the J gene lost 0 bases, with 7 bases spanning the gap. Germline lookup yields CDR1 SGDLS and CDR2 YYNGEE. The CDR3 spans 15 residues. CDR3 sequence reads: CASSALSSGANVLTF. CDR3 nucleotides: TGTGCCAGCAGCGCTCTGAGCTCTGGGGCCAACGTCCTGACTTTC.